Listed here is a single T cell receptor beta chain. Its specificity is not known. This entry comes from a study of graft-versus-host responses after intestinal transplantation. Across the whole study: Among the recipients, transplants were multivisceral, liver-intestinal, or isolated intestinal. The recipients all started with anti-thymocyte globulin induction and then took tacrolimus and steroids for 3 to 4 years.

Germline V lookup: CDR1 SGDLS, CDR2 YYNGEE. There are 14 residues in the CDR3. Unmatched junction bases numbered 5, after V lost 0 bases and J lost 8 bases. The data were produced by immunoSEQ multiplex PCR, yet TCRdb's version contains in-frame clones alone and is incomplete. This table has approximately 70,000 clones, roughly 90% appearing once. Study results and limitations: An association linked early post-transplant HvG declines with peak circulating GvH clone levels. Recipient marrow harbored GvH clones, some of which surfaced first in ileum or blood.

This sequence joins TRBV9 and TRBJ2-1; 7 bases map to TRBD1. The source was unstimulated CD8+ T cells sorted from spleen or lymph node cells, collected before intestinal transplant. The receptor was isolated from a human donor who received an intestinal transplant. CDR3 sequence reads: CASSVAVGGHEQFF. The DNA of the CDR3 is TGTGCCAGCAGCGTAGCAGTAGGGGGCCATGAGCAGTTCTTC.